Shown below are 24 T cell receptor beta chains from a single sample sequenced in a study of blood T cell repertoires in COVID-19. Profiling relied on immunoSEQ multiplex PCR, and the TCRdb table lists in-frame clones only, not all of them. This repertoire shows approximately 100,000 clones, 87% found once; its top ten account for around a tenth. What was sequenced was peripheral blood. The receptor set was obtained from a woman under 40 with acute or convalescent COVID-19.

J is TRBJ1-2 and V is TRBV4-1, with D perhaps TRBD1 (6 bases). V was cut by 0 bases and J by 5 bases, with 16 bases left in between. Germline V lookup: CDR1 MGHRA, CDR2 YSYEKL. The length of the CDR3 is 16 residues. The CDR3 nucleotides are TGCGCCAGCAGCCAAGATAACGAACAGGGTCCTTATGGCTACACCTTC. Amino acids: CASSQDNEQGPYGYTF.

This clone was counted only a few times. The genes are TRBV7-3 and TRBJ2-1; TRBD2 aligns across 9 bases. The CDR3 extends over 15 amino acids. Germline CDR1 reads SGHTA; CDR2 reads FQGTGA. Trimming removed 3 bases from V and 7 bases from J; junction bases left unmatched: 7. The CDR3 loop is CASSLIGLANNEQFF. The CDR3 DNA sequence: TGTGCCAGCAGCTTGATCGGACTAGCGAATAATGAGCAGTTCTTC.

The rearrangement links TRBV6-5 to TRBJ1-1; maybe TRBD1 (5 bases). This CDR3 contains 15 residues. V was pared by 2 bases and J by 3 bases, with 13 bases between. Germline values: CDR1 MNHEY, CDR2 SVGAGI. CDR3 protein: CASSYVAGRDTEAFF. The CDR3 DNA sequence: TGTGCCAGCAGTTACGTCGCAGGGAGGGACACTGAAGCTTTCTTT.

V and J are TRBV6-5 and TRBJ1-4, with D tentatively TRBD1 (5 bases). Trimming cost V 8 bases and J 8 bases, with 18 bases left between them. The length of the CDR3 is 14 residues. Germline-derived CDR1 and CDR2 are MNHEY and SVGAGI. The CDR3 nucleotides read TGTGCCAGCTCCTTAGGGGTCGTACGCGAAAAACTGTTTTTT. Translating it yields CASSLGVVREKLFF.

This clone was recorded a few times. The J gene is TRBJ2-2, the V gene TRBV7-2, with TRBD1 matching over 8 bases. The CDR3 runs 14 residues. Germline V gene lookup returns CDR1 SGHTA and CDR2 FQGNSA. V shed 5 bases and J 7 bases; nucleotides not matched to a gene: 6. The CDR3 region has the DNA TGTGCCAGCAGCGGCAGGGGGCAGGGCGGGGAGCTGTTTTTT. Translating it yields CASSGRGQGGELFF.

The chain is built from TRBV28 and TRBJ2-3, with D uncertain. Germline V gene data show CDR1 as MDHEN and CDR2 as SYDVKM. Trimming took 2 bases from V and 6 from J, leaving 9 bases between them. CDR3 length equals 13 residues. The CDR3 spells CASSLPQVDTQYF. The CDR3 DNA is TGTGCCAGCAGTTTACCACAAGTGGATACGCAGTATTTT.

The CDR3 DNA follows: TGTGCCAGCAAGTCGACAGGGCTCAATCAGCCCCAGCATTTT. This translates into CASKSTGLNQPQHF. The V and J genes are TRBV2 and TRBJ1-5; TRBD1 matches at 7 bases. Per germline, CDR1 SNHLY and CDR2 FYNNEI. Trimming at V came to 7 bases and at J to 3 bases, leaving 6 bases not matched to a gene. The CDR3 covers 14 residues.

The sample holds one count of this clone. The CDR3 DNA reads as TGTGCCAGCACCATGGGGGGAACTAATGAAAAACTGTTTTTT. It codes for CASTMGGTNEKLFF. The chain employs TRBV28 and TRBJ1-4; a possible D gene is TRBD1 (5 bases). The CDR3 loop spans 14 amino acids. The V gene lost 7 bases and the J gene lost 1 base, with 10 bases spanning the gap. CDR1 and CDR2 (germline): MDHEN, SYDVKM.

CDR3 residues: CASSAMAGGPNEQFF. In DNA form, the CDR3 reads TGTGCCAGCAGCGCCATGGCGGGGGGGCCCAATGAGCAGTTCTTC. The V gene is TRBV5-6, the J gene TRBJ2-1, with 9 bases identical to TRBD2. CDR1 SGHDT and CDR2 YYEEEE come from the germline V gene. The CDR3 is 15 residues long. Trimming removed 4 bases from V and 6 bases from J; junction bases left unmatched: 8. Full variable domain (missing parts from reference TRBV5-6 and TRBJ2-1): DAGVTQSPTHLIKTRGQQVTLRCSPKSGHDTVSWYQQALGQGPQFIFQYYEEEERQRGNFPDRFSGHQFPNYSSELNVNALLLGDSALYLCASSAMAGGPNEQFFGPGTRLTVL.

The chain joins TRBV5-1 to TRBJ2-5; D might be TRBD1 (5 bases). The CDR3 sequence is 15 residues long. The V gene lost 4 bases and the J gene lost 2 bases, with 15 bases spanning the gap. Germline assignment: CDR1 SGHRS and CDR2 YFSETQ. The CDR3 loop reads CASSLTEGRQETQYF. The CDR3 nucleotides are TGCGCCAGCAGCCTGACAGAAGGCCGTCAAGAGACCCAGTACTTC.

The chain combines TRBV28 with TRBJ2-3, with 11 bases aligning to TRBD1. Germline CDR1 is MDHEN and CDR2 is SYDVKM. The ends lost 3 bases at V and 5 bases at J; junction bases unmatched: 7. The CDR3 consists of 16 residues. CDR3 amino acids: CASSFPGGQGGDTQYF. DNA of the CDR3: TGTGCCAGCAGTTTCCCAGGGGGACAGGGGGGAGATACGCAGTATTTT.

V usage is TRBV3-1 (or the pseudogene TRBV3-2) and J usage is TRBJ1-4; 7 nucleotides match TRBD1. The V gene's germline CDR1 is LGHDT and CDR2 YNNKEL (reference sequence). J was trimmed by 5 bases and V by 1 base; bases with no gene match: 7. The CDR3 covers 16 residues. This CDR3 is CASSQVSGGVNEKLFF. Here the CDR3 DNA reads TGTGCCAGCAGCCAAGTTTCAGGGGGTGTAAATGAAAAACTGTTTTTT.

The V gene is TRBV4-1, the J gene TRBJ2-7; a weak D match, TRBD2 (6 bases). This CDR3 region has 14 residues. CDR1 and CDR2 from the germline V gene are MGHRA and YSYEKL. Trimming removed 4 bases at V and 2 bases at J, with 12 bases between. The CDR3 nucleotides are TGCGCCAGCAGCCTCGGCGGGGCGACCTACGAGCAGTACTTC. It encodes CASSLGGATYEQYF.

The chain employs TRBV15 and TRBJ1-2, with D unclear. CDR3 length equals 12 residues. Germline-derived CDR1 and CDR2 are LNHNV and YYDKDF (reference sequence). Trimming pared 0 bases from V and 8 bases from J, leaving 7 bases between. CDR3 in DNA: TGTGCCACCAGCAGAGAGGGAGGCGGCTACACCTTC. Encoded protein: CATSREGGGYTF.

The CDR3 DNA reads as TGTGCCAGCAGTTTATCGTGGGACACCTTACAGTATAGCAATCAGCCCCAGCATTTT. Its translation is CASSLSWDTLQYSNQPQHF. This chain connects TRBV27 to TRBJ1-5, with D perhaps matching TRBD1 (6 bases). V was trimmed by 0 bases and J by 0 bases, leaving 18 bases between them. Germline V gene data show CDR1 as MNHEY and CDR2 as SMNVEV (reference sequence). The CDR3 runs 19 residues.

The CDR3 spells CASSYPIAGVDRNNEQFF. For the CDR3, the DNA is TGTGCCAGCAGTTATCCTATCGCAGGGGTTGATAGGAACAATGAGCAGTTCTTC. The chain couples TRBV28 to TRBJ2-1; TRBD1 might be the D (6 bases). Germline loops: CDR1 MDHEN, CDR2 SYDVKM. The CDR3 contains 18 residues. V shed 4 bases and J shed 5 bases, with 24 bases lying between them.

The chain uses TRBV5-1 and TRBJ1-1; TRBD1 aligns across 9 bases. The CDR3 runs to 17 residues. CDR1 is SGHRS, CDR2 YFSETQ, per germline. J gave up 0 bases and V 4 bases, and 10 bases lay outside the gene matches. CDR3 in DNA: TGCGCCAGCAGCACCGGACAGGGGTGGAATATGAACACTGAAGCTTTCTTT. Amino acids: CASSTGQGWNMNTEAFF.

The chain has TRBV30 and TRBJ1-4; possibly TRBD1 for D (6 bases). Germline values: CDR1 GTSNPN, CDR2 SVGIG (reference sequence). Trimming took 3 bases from V and 8 from J, leaving 16 bases between them. There are 14 residues in the CDR3. Here the CDR3 reads CAWSPGVGEEKLFF. The CDR3 DNA reads TGTGCCTGGAGCCCAGGGGTTGGAGAAGAAAAACTGTTTTTT.

This clone showed up just once. The chain joins TRBV15 to TRBJ2-7; 10 positions agree with TRBD1. The CDR3 is 14 residues long. CDR1 is LNHNV, CDR2 YYDKDF, per germline (reference sequence). J gave up 4 bases and V 3 bases, and 3 bases lay outside the gene matches. CDR3 sequence: CATSRRTGGYEQYF. The DNA for the CDR3 is TGTGCCACCAGCAGGCGGACAGGGGGATACGAGCAGTACTTC.

The rearrangement uses TRBV18 and TRBJ1-2; perhaps TRBD1 as D (5 bases). With 2 bases removed from V and 7 bases from J, the gap between germline ends came to 8 bases. This CDR3 has 12 residues. Germline V gene data show CDR1 as KGHSH and CDR2 as LQKENI. The CDR3 protein is CASSPAGVGYTF. The DNA of the CDR3 is TGTGCCAGCTCACCAGCGGGGGTTGGCTACACCTTC.

In this sample, this clone turned up once. The V and J genes are TRBV12-3 or TRBV12-4 and TRBJ1-1; 8 bases map to TRBD1. V shed 5 bases and J 11 bases; nucleotides not matched to a gene: 10. The CDR3 covers 13 residues. CDR3 amino acids: CASSAGQGQGAFF. CDR3 in DNA: TGTGCCAGCAGTGCCGGACAGGGCCAGGGTGCTTTCTTT.

The CDR3 region has the DNA TGTGCCAGCAGCCAGAGGGGGAGGGGAGGAGGGGATACGCAGTATTTT. This translates into CASSQRGRGGGDTQYF. V is TRBV3-1 (or the pseudogene TRBV3-2) and J is TRBJ2-3, with D possibly matching TRBD2 (7 bases). CDR3 length: 16 residues. CDR1 and CDR2 (germline): LGHDT, YNNKEL (reference sequence). Trimming pared 3 bases from V and 6 bases from J, leaving 19 bases between.

This chain links TRBV11-2 with TRBJ2-2; possible D gene TRBD1, 5 bases. Per the germline V gene, CDR1 is SGHAT and CDR2 is FQNNGV. The CDR3 runs 13 residues. V was shortened by 7 bases and J by 3 bases, with 9 bases between the two germline ends. This CDR3 is CASTGHYTGELFF. CDR3 DNA sequence: TGTGCCAGCACTGGACATTACACCGGGGAGCTGTTTTTT. Together with reference TRBV11-2 and TRBJ2-2, the CDR3 gives the full variable domain: EAGVAQSPRYKIIEKRQSVAFWCNPISGHATLYWYQQILGQGPKLLIQFQNNGVVDDSQLPKDRFSAERLKGVDSTLKIQPAKLEDSAVYLCASTGHYTGELFFGEGSRLTVL.

This clone appeared a single time. The chain links TRBV9 to TRBJ1-3, with D maybe TRBD1 (6 bases). V dropped 0 bases and J dropped 0 bases, with 10 bases sitting between them. The germline gives CDR1 SGDLS, CDR2 YYNGEE. This CDR3 has 16 residues. CDR3 region: CASSVGGQISGNTIYF. CDR3 nucleotides: TGTGCCAGCAGCGTAGGGGGGCAGATCTCTGGAAACACCATATATTTT. Supplemented by reference TRBV9 and TRBJ1-3, the full variable domain reads DSGVTQTPKHLITATGQRVTLRCSPRSGDLSVYWYQQSLDQGLQFLIQYYNGEERAKGNILERFSAQQFPDLHSELNLSSLELGDSALYFCASSVGGQISGNTIYFGEGSWLTVV.